This T cell receptor beta chain is drawn from a study of blood T cell repertoires in COVID-19. Background on the study: Sources were T cells, B-cell-depleted T cells, or PBMCs; the material itself was cDNA or gDNA.

Cohorts were assigned according to the clinical history that participants reported. The table came from immunoSEQ multiplex PCR; TCRdb's copy has only in-frame clones and leaves some out. The profile shows around 50,000 clones, roughly 80% of them singletons. The CDR3 is 15 residues long. The receptor was derived from a woman between 50 and 59 years old with acute COVID-19. This chain connects TRBV1 to TRBJ1-2; TRBD1, as called in the table, went unchecked against the DNA. TRBV1 constitutes a pseudogene. Sequenced sample: PBMCs or T cells enriched from blood (not recorded which). CDR3 bases: TGCACCAGCAGCCAACACACGGACAGGGGGTATGGCTACACCTTC. Translation gives CTSSQHTDRGYGYTF.